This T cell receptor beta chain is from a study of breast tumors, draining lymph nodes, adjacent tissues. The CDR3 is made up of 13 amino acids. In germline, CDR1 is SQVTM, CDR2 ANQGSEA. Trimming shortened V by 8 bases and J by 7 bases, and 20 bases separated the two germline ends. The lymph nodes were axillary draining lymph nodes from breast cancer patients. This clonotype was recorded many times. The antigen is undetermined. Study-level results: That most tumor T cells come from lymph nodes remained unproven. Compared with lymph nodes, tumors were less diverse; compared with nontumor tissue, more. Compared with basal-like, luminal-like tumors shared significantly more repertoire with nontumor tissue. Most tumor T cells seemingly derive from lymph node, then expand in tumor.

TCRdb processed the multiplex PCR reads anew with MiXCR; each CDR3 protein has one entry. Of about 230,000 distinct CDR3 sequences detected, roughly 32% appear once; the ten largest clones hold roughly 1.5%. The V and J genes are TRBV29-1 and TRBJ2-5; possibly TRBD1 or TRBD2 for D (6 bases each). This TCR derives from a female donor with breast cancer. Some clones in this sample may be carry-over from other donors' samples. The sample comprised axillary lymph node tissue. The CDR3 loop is CSFVPGASGTQYF. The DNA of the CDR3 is TGCAGCTTCGTACCGGGGGCGAGTGGGACCCAGTACTTC. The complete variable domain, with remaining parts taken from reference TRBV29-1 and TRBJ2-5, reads SAVISQKPSRDICQRGTSLTIQCQVDSQVTMMFWYRQQPGQSLTLIATANQGSEATYESGFVIDKFPISRPNLTFSTLTVSNMSPEDSSIYLCSFVPGASGTQYFGPGTRLLVL.